This is a list of T cell receptor beta chains from one sample in a study of blood T cell repertoires in COVID-19. Clones were read by immunoSEQ multiplex PCR, and TCRdb kept only the in-frame ones, dropping some. The sample lists some 40,000 clones; more than 75% were seen once. Sequenced input: peripheral blood. These receptors originate from a man aged 65-85 years with acute or convalescent COVID-19. Both conserved end residues are part of each CDR3. D genes are given only for firm matches. Size values are once, few and many counts, or a class for expanded clones, and some rows have none.

D | J | size | V | CDR3 | DNA
- | TRBJ1-2 | - | TRBV18 | CASSPETRYGYTF | TGTGCCAGCTCACCCGAAACACGCTATGGCTACACCTTC
TRBD2 | TRBJ2-2 | - | TRBV13 | CAASGGNTGELFF | TGTGCGGCGAGCGGGGGGAACACCGGGGAGCTGTTTTTT
TRBD1 | TRBJ2-1 | - | TRBV24-1 | CATRRGDSSYNEQFF | TGTGCCACCAGAAGAGGGGACAGCTCCTACAATGAGCAGTTCTTC
TRBD1 | TRBJ2-3 | - | TRBV2 | CASSGDRGSTDTQYF | TGTGCCAGCAGTGGGGACAGGGGTTCCACAGATACGCAGTATTTT
TRBD1 | TRBJ2-7 | - | TRBV6-5 | CASRGTGYSYEQYF | TGTGCCAGCAGGGGGACAGGGTACTCCTACGAGCAGTACTTC
TRBD1 | TRBJ1-1 | - | TRBV28 | CASSSGTVNTEAFF | TGTGCCAGCAGCTCCGGGACAGTAAACACTGAAGCTTTCTTT
- | TRBJ1-6 | - | TRBV4-3 | CASSQEAESSYNSPLHF | TGCGCCAGCAGCCAAGAGGCGGAGAGCTCCTATAATTCACCCCTCCACTTT
TRBD1 | TRBJ1-6 | - | TRBV15 | CATSRDLTGGADSPLHF | TGTGCCACCAGCAGAGATTTAACAGGGGGCGCCGATTCACCCCTCCACTTT
- | TRBJ2-1 | - | TRBV4-1 | CASSHQGDSDSLF | TGCGCCAGCAGCCACCAGGGGGACTCGGATAGCCTCTTC
TRBD1 | TRBJ2-1 | - | TRBV6-6 | CASSQQGARDPYNEQFF | TGTGCCAGCAGTCAACAGGGGGCGCGAGATCCCTACAATGAGCAGTTCTTC
- | TRBJ2-1 | - | TRBV10-3 | CAISEGLYNEQFF | TGTGCCATCAGTGAGGGACTCTACAATGAGCAGTTCTTC
TRBD1 | TRBJ2-7 | - | TRBV5-1 | CASSLGQGVYEQYF | TGCGCCAGCAGCTTGGGACAGGGGGTCTACGAGCAGTACTTC
TRBD1 | TRBJ1-1 | - | TRBV5-6 | CASSPWTGNTEAFF | TGTGCCAGCAGTCCCTGGACAGGGAACACTGAAGCTTTCTTT
TRBD1 | TRBJ2-3 | - | TRBV2 | CASGNRGQMNTQYF | TGTGCCAGCGGCAACAGGGGGCAGATGAATACGCAGTATTTT
TRBD1 | TRBJ1-6 | - | TRBV7-3 | CASSLGGQGGSPLHF | TGTGCCAGCAGCTTAGGGGGACAGGGGGGTTCACCCCTCCACTTT
TRBD1 | TRBJ1-2 | - | TRBV6-2/TRBV6-3 | CASSYYDRVVGYTF | TGTGCCAGCAGTTATTACGACAGGGTTGTTGGCTACACCTTC
TRBD1 | TRBJ1-6 | - | TRBV5-6 | CASSLRQGSVALHF | TGTGCCAGCAGCTTGAGACAGGGGTCGGTGGCCCTCCACTTT
- | TRBJ1-6 | few | TRBV7-2 | CASSLGQWGNSPLHF | TGTGCCAGCAGCTTAGGACAGTGGGGTAATTCACCCCTCCACTTT
TRBD1 | TRBJ2-5 | - | TRBV7-8 | CASSYGTGGGKTQYF | TGTGCCAGCAGCTACGGGACAGGGGGCGGAAAGACCCAGTACTTC
- | TRBJ2-2 | - | TRBV7-2 | CASSPQLNTGELFF | TGTGCCAGCAGCCCCCAACTGAACACCGGGGAGCTGTTTTTT
- | TRBJ1-1 | - | TRBV9 | CASSVDPVGSTEAFF | TGTGCCAGCAGCGTAGATCCAGTGGGGAGCACTGAAGCTTTCTTT
- | TRBJ2-2 | - | TRBV5-8 | CASSLVDSVTGELFF | TGTGCCAGCAGCTTGGTCGACTCAGTCACCGGGGAGCTGTTTTTT
- | TRBJ1-2 | few | TRBV6-5 | CASSRDYGAYGYTF | TGTGCCAGCAGCCGGGACTACGGGGCCTATGGCTACACCTTC
- | TRBJ1-2 | - | TRBV10-3 | CAISESTRSYTF | TGTGCCATCAGTGAGTCGACCAGGAGCTACACCTTC
- | TRBJ2-5 | - | TRBV12-3/TRBV12-4 | CASRARVQETQYF | TGTGCCAGCAGAGCCCGGGTCCAAGAGACCCAGTACTTC
- | TRBJ1-1 | - | TRBV5-1 | CASSSYRAGNTEAFF | TGCGCCAGCAGCTCTTACAGGGCTGGGAACACTGAAGCTTTCTTT
- | TRBJ2-4 | - | TRBV19 | CASKGVAKNIQYF | TGTGCCAGTAAGGGGGTAGCCAAAAACATTCAGTACTTC
- | TRBJ1-5 | few | TRBV28 | CASEQGFSNQPQHF | TGTGCCAGTGAACAGGGCTTTAGCAATCAGCCCCAGCATTTT
TRBD1 | TRBJ1-1 | once | TRBV6-5 | CASRPTGTGKTEAFF | TGTGCCAGCAGGCCAACCGGGACAGGGAAAACTGAAGCTTTCTTT
- | TRBJ1-6 | - | TRBV7-9 | CASSPPRAGESPLHF | TGTGCCAGCAGCCCACCCAGGGCAGGTGAATCACCCCTCCACTTT
TRBD1 | TRBJ1-2 | - | TRBV10-3 | CATTDRLDGYTF | TGTGCCACTACGGACAGGCTCGATGGCTACACCTTC
TRBD2 | TRBJ2-2 | - | TRBV9 | CASSPGLAGATGELFF | TGTGCCAGCAGCCCGGGACTAGCGGGGGCAACCGGGGAGCTGTTTTTT
- | TRBJ1-5 | once | TRBV6-1 | CASSEGQMSNQPQHF | TGTGCCAGCAGTGAGGGCCAGATGAGCAATCAGCCCCAGCATTTT
TRBD1 | TRBJ1-1 | - | TRBV10-2 | CASKHRDRNTEAFF | TGCGCCAGCAAACACCGGGACAGGAACACTGAAGCTTTCTTT
- | TRBJ1-1 | few | TRBV6-6 | CASSPIGTEAFF | TGTGCCAGCAGCCCAATCGGCACTGAAGCTTTCTTT
- | TRBJ1-5 | - | TRBV10-3 | CAISESGGNQPQHF | TGTGCCATCAGTGAGTCGGGAGGCAATCAGCCCCAGCATTTT
- | TRBJ1-2 | - | TRBV29-1 | CSVRTPEGRKNGYTF | TGCAGCGTCCGCACCCCCGAGGGAAGGAAAAATGGCTACACCTTC
TRBD1 | TRBJ1-3 | - | TRBV6-5 | CASSGDRGYNTIYF | TGTGCCAGCTCGGGGGACAGGGGCTACAACACCATATATTTT
TRBD2 | TRBJ2-5 | - | TRBV7-9 | CASSLVPSGAETQYF | TGTGCCAGCAGCTTAGTCCCTAGCGGGGCCGAGACCCAGTACTTC
- | TRBJ1-5 | - | TRBV3-1/TRBV3-2 | CASSHSWGRGNQPQHF | TGTGCCAGCAGCCATAGCTGGGGGAGGGGGAATCAGCCCCAGCATTTT
TRBD2 | TRBJ2-3 | - | TRBV6-2/TRBV6-3 | CASSYISGGPRQSDTQYF | TGTGCCAGCAGTTATATTAGCGGGGGACCACGGCAGTCAGATACGCAGTATTTT
- | TRBJ1-4 | - | TRBV5-1 | CASSFAGLRDADEKLFF | TGCGCCAGCAGCTTCGCCGGGTTGAGGGATGCCGATGAAAAACTGTTTTTT
- | TRBJ1-4 | - | TRBV3-1/TRBV3-2 | CASSQVGGREKLFF | TGTGCCAGCAGCCAAGTTGGAGGGCGCGAAAAACTGTTTTTT
- | TRBJ1-2 | few | TRBV13 | CASNDQASYGYTF | TGTGCCAGCAACGACCAGGCCTCCTATGGCTACACCTTC
- | TRBJ1-2 | few | TRBV19 | CASSIQGTSHYGYTF | TGTGCCAGTAGTATACAGGGGACATCCCACTATGGCTACACCTTC
TRBD1 | TRBJ2-2 | few | TRBV6-4 | CASKLQGAQTGELFF | TGTGCCAGCAAGTTACAGGGGGCGCAAACCGGGGAGCTGTTTTTT
TRBD1 | TRBJ1-6 | - | TRBV27 | CASSRGQGFNSPLHF | TGTGCCAGCAGCCGGGGACAGGGTTTTAATTCACCCCTCCACTTT
- | TRBJ1-5 | - | TRBV30 | CAWSVGRDQPQHF | TGTGCCTGGAGTGTAGGCAGGGATCAGCCCCAGCATTTT
- | TRBJ1-2 | many | TRBV25-1 | CASNPAGFNYGYTF | TGTGCCAGCAACCCGGCGGGGTTTAACTATGGCTACACCTTC
TRBD1 | TRBJ1-1 | - | TRBV5-6 | CASSLVPTGTEAFF | TGTGCCAGCAGCTTGGTTCCGACAGGGACTGAAGCTTTCTTT
TRBD1 | TRBJ1-3 | - | TRBV5-4 | CASSRWDRGNTIYF | TGTGCCAGCAGCCGATGGGACAGGGGAAACACCATATATTTT
TRBD1 | TRBJ1-4 | - | TRBV7-2 | CASSLAQGGTNEKLFF | TGTGCCAGCAGCTTAGCGCAAGGGGGCACTAATGAAAAACTGTTTTTT
TRBD1 | TRBJ1-2 | - | TRBV27 | CASSRQGVGNYGYTF | TGTGCCAGCAGTCGACAGGGGGTGGGTAACTATGGCTACACCTTC
- | TRBJ1-1 | - | TRBV5-1 | CASSLFWPGNTEAFF | TGCGCCAGCAGCCTCTTTTGGCCGGGAAACACTGAAGCTTTCTTT
TRBD1 | TRBJ1-6 | - | TRBV5-1 | CASSLGQGNSSPLHF | TGCGCCAGCAGCTTGGGACAGGGTAATAGCTCACCCCTCCACTTT